This T cell receptor (beta chain) is drawn from a study of blood T cells in healthy people across ages. V gave up 9 bases and J gave up 0 bases, with 11 bases separating them. In germline, CDR1 is MNHEY, CDR2 SMNVEV (reference sequence). This CDR3 spans 13 amino acids. Study observations and caveats: Estimated diversity across one million T cells was deemed an underestimate. Observed TCR beta diversity per million T cells went down as age went up. This fall followed a roughly linear course with age.

In the case of this clonotype: The antigen is undetermined.

Primers used in a second PCR of about 6 to 11 cycles were a sample-barcoded 5' primer and a J-beta primer mix. Tags on each cDNA molecule came from a template-switch adaptor with 12 random nucleotides. Per sample, CDR3-containing paired-end reads numbered at least 2.5 million. TCRdb recomputed calls from the 5' RACE reads with MiXCR, one row per CDR3 protein. The sample lists about 1.6 million distinct CDR3 sequences, almost 35% occurring once. This clonotype was obtained from a woman aged 25 to 39 in good health. V gene TRBV27 combines with J gene TRBJ1-2; D remains unclear. Specimen: blood. The CDR3 loop reads CASGLRANYGYTF. CDR3 DNA sequence: TGTGCCAGTGGCTTGAGGGCTAACTATGGCTACACCTTC.